This TCR beta chain was sequenced during a study of cytomegalovirus exposure and HLA in healthy donors. A multiplex PCR was run with 60 Vbeta primers and 13 Jbeta primers. Measured with immunoSEQ multiplex PCR; TCRdb has only the in-frame clones, and not every one. In the table there are about 190,000 clones, about 81% of which are singletons. Trimming at V came to 4 bases and at J to 5 bases, leaving 8 bases not matched to a gene. This CDR3 spans 14 amino acids. Germline V gene data show CDR1 as ENHRY and CDR2 as SYGVKD. Sequenced sample: PBMCs. The rearrangement uses TRBV10-3 and TRBJ2-7, with 7 bases aligning to TRBD1. This TCR was sampled from a man aged 30 to 39 in good health and CMV-seropositive. As DNA, the CDR3 is TGTGCCATCAGTGCCAGGACAGGCCTCGACGAGCAGTACTTC. Its protein is CAISARTGLDEQYF.